This T cell receptor beta chain is from a study of blood T cell repertoires in COVID-19. Study details: PBMCs, B-cell-depleted T cells, or T cells provided the cDNA or gDNA that made up the material.

CDR3 size: 16 residues. Germline V lookup: CDR1 SGHVS, CDR2 FQNEAQ. With V trimmed by 1 base and J by 2 bases, 5 bases remained unmatched. Method: immunoSEQ multiplex PCR; TCRdb's copy keeps in-frame clones and lacks some. The top ten hold almost 5% of the sample, which has roughly 160,000 clones, roughly 93% seen once. Sequenced material: peripheral blood. The chain combines TRBV7-8 with TRBJ2-1; 7 bases line up with TRBD2. The source of this sequence is a man younger than 35 with COVID-19, enrolled during active disease. CDR3 in DNA: TGTGCCAGCAGCTTAGTGAAGCGGGAAGCCTACAATGAGCAGTTCTTC. Residues: CASSLVKREAYNEQFF.